The subject of this entry is one T cell receptor beta chain. The antigen it binds to is not known. Within one base of it there is no much larger clone, and no base qualities were kept. This sample stems from a study of blood T cell repertoires in COVID-19 (dated by TCRdb to between 2020 and 2021). Study-wide context: Samples from collaborators originated in the United States, Italy and Spain and spanned both the acute and convalescent phases of COVID-19. The prospective study material was composed of cDNA or gDNA derived from T cells, B-cell-depleted T cells, or PBMCs. Deeply sampled blood TCRbeta repertoires from subjects exposed to, actively infected with, or recovered from COVID-19 were included in the dataset. A freely available public database, intended as a resource for researchers studying the immune response to SARS-CoV-2, is where the repertoires were released. The samples were drawn from two sources: the first 160 participants of the ongoing ImmuneRACE study, and fewer than 1,500 subjects contributed by 6 global collaborators. Sample metadata almost always included a de-identified subject ID, COVID-19 status, age in years and sex. HLA class I and class II types, where available, came from metadata supplied by the sample provider rather than from assay-based typing. Summary of the overall study and its limitations: The quantity of clinical and demographic metadata differed by source and by participant and was supplied without curation.

TCRbeta CDR3 regions were amplified from genomic DNA using the immunoSEQ Assay, a bias-controlled multiplex PCR. Regarding the original processing steps: Within the assay, amplification of reference gene primers was used to estimate how many nucleated cells each sample contained. To quantify the absolute abundance of each unique TCRbeta CDR3 rearrangement, sequence reads were collapsed and filtered. Productive Simpson clonality was computed per sample as the square root of Simpson's diversity index over productive rearrangements. TCRdb's version of the immuneACCESS table is confined to in-frame rearrangements and falls short of the full clone set. An unresolved V gene accounts for under half of the shortfall where checked; the remainder is of unknown origin. V, J and clone size are taken as reported in that table, and D and trimming were inferred from the DNA itself. The sample table holds about 240,000 clones, of which around 83% were seen once. The ten largest clones represent 3.4% of the sample.

The collaborating institutions used their own protocols to collect whole blood in K2EDTA tubes. For TCRbeta analysis, collaborator samples were shipped as frozen whole blood, as isolated PBMCs, or as DNA extracted from either sample type. Trimming costs V 6 bases and J 0 bases, and their ends lie 12 bases apart. The germline V gene sets CDR1 to MNHEY and CDR2 to SVGAGI. Counted from cysteine to phenylalanine, this CDR3 has 15 amino acids. Only the CDR3 DNA stays, 45 bases, in frame from base 1. The sequence was obtained from a woman between 18 and 29 years old with acute or convalescent COVID-19. Sequenced input: peripheral blood. Here the chain combines TRBV6-5 and TRBJ1-5; the D segment cannot be called with confidence. Here the CDR3 is given as CASRKKTDSNQPQHF. At the DNA level, the sequence is TGTGCCAGCAGGAAGAAGACTGATAGCAATCAGCCCCAGCATTTT.